These 27 T cell receptor beta chains were sequenced from one sample in a study of response to subunit inactivated influenza vaccine. MiXCR was run by TCRdb on the RT-PCR reads, yielding one entry per CDR3 protein. The sample records about 240,000 distinct CDR3 sequences, approximately 12% being singletons. This sample comprised non-naive T cells sorted from PBMCs, obtained roughly 15 days before vaccination. All receptors come from a man in his fifties who received an inactivated influenza vaccine.

This clonotype has just a few counts. The chain is built from TRBV20-1 and TRBJ2-7, with D unclear. V was shortened by 6 bases and J by 1 base, with 13 bases between the two germline ends. The CDR3 covers 13 residues. The germline CDR1 and CDR2 sequences are DFQATT and SNEGSKA (reference sequence). CDR3 region: CSAPDMTSYEQYF. Here the CDR3 DNA reads TGCAGTGCCCCCGATATGACATCCTACGAGCAGTACTTC.

The rearrangement joins TRBV5-1 to TRBJ2-5, with D possibly matching TRBD2 (6 bases). Per germline, CDR1 SGHRS and CDR2 YFSETQ. The CDR3 is made up of 15 amino acids. Trimming stripped 4 bases from V and 5 bases from J, with 18 bases between. The DNA of the CDR3 is TGCGCCAGCAGCGAGCCGGAGGGTGGAGTGGAGACCCAGTACTTC. Residues: CASSEPEGGVETQYF.

This clonotype showed up just a few times. V and J are TRBV28 and TRBJ2-2; the D gene is possibly TRBD2 (5 bases). CDR1 is MDHEN and CDR2 is SYDVKM in the germline V gene. This CDR3 contains 15 residues. V gave up 6 bases and J gave up 5 bases, with 16 bases separating them. DNA of the CDR3: TGTGCCAGCAGCGAGGGATCTCTTGAGACCGGGGAGCTGTTTTTT. This gives the protein CASSEGSLETGELFF.

The V and J genes are TRBV6-2 or TRBV6-3 and TRBJ2-2; D possibly matches TRBD1 or TRBD2 (5 bases each). V dropped 3 bases and J dropped 2 bases, with 16 bases sitting between them. Germline V gene lookup returns CDR1 MNHEY and CDR2 SVGEGT. CDR3 length equals 17 residues. CDR3 protein: CASSYLSGRLNTGELFF. The CDR3 region has the DNA TGTGCCAGCAGTTATCTCTCGGGGCGGCTAAACACCGGGGAGCTGTTTTTT.

This chain links TRBV20-1 with TRBJ2-3; 8 bases map to TRBD1. Germline CDR1 reads DFQATT; CDR2 reads SNEGSKA (reference sequence). The V gene end was trimmed by 3 bases and the J gene end by 3 bases; junction bases not matched to a gene: 14. The CDR3 loop spans 17 amino acids. In nucleotides, the CDR3 is TGCAGTGCTAGGGGGCGTGCAGGGGGCAGAGGGACAGATACGCAGTATTTT. Translated, it gives CSARGRAGGRGTDTQYF.

This clonotype was seen a handful of times. V is TRBV27 and J is TRBJ2-1, with 9 bases lining up with TRBD2. Germline-derived CDR1 and CDR2 are MNHEY and SMNVEV (reference sequence). Trimming took 3 bases from V and 6 from J; bases not matched to a gene: 9. The CDR3 extends over 16 amino acids. The DNA of the CDR3 is TGTGCCAGCAGTTTCCTTAGCGGGAGAAGTGGCAATGAGCAGTTCTTC. Encoded protein: CASSFLSGRSGNEQFF.

This clonotype has just a few counts. V is TRBV6-2 or TRBV6-3 and J is TRBJ2-1, with D perhaps TRBD1 or TRBD2 (5 bases each). CDR1 and CDR2 from the germline V gene are MNHEY and SVGEGT. Trimming cost V 7 bases and J 8 bases, with 21 bases left between them. The CDR3 contains 15 residues. In nucleotides, the CDR3 is TGTGCCAGCAACACCGGGGCTACTAGTTTCGATGAGCAGTTCTTC. It specifies CASNTGATSFDEQFF.

The V gene is TRBV7-9, the J gene TRBJ2-3; D is perhaps TRBD2 (5 bases). Germline V gene lookup returns CDR1 SEHNR and CDR2 FQNEAQ (reference sequence). The CDR3 extends over 12 amino acids. V lost 0 bases to trimming and J lost 9 bases, with 7 bases between them. The CDR3 DNA is TGTGCCAGCAGCTTAGCGTCGGGAACGCAGTATTTT. Amino acid sequence: CASSLASGTQYF.

The CDR3 sequence: CASSPPSSGGNIQYF. In DNA, the CDR3 is TGCGCCAGCAGCCCACCCTCTAGCGGGGGGAACATTCAGTACTTC. The genes are TRBV5-1 and TRBJ2-4; 11 bases align to TRBD2. The length of the CDR3 is 15 residues. CDR1 SGHRS and CDR2 YFSETQ come from the germline V gene. With 4 bases clipped from V and 7 bases from J, the junction kept 7 bases outside the gene matches.

This clonotype was picked up many times. The chain joins TRBV28 to TRBJ1-6; 7 nucleotides align to TRBD1. Looked up from germline, CDR1 is MDHEN and CDR2 is SYDVKM. This CDR3 contains 15 residues. Trimming removed 5 bases from V and 9 bases from J; junction bases left unmatched: 10. CDR3 in amino acids: CASSTTGEVVSPLHF. The CDR3 DNA follows: TGTGCCAGCAGTACCACAGGGGAGGTAGTTTCACCCCTCCACTTT.

The chain combines TRBV27 with TRBJ2-2; TRBD2 matches at 11 bases. This CDR3 has 16 amino acids. Per germline, CDR1 MNHEY and CDR2 SMNVEV (reference sequence). The V gene end was trimmed by 2 bases and the J gene end by 7 bases; junction bases not matched to a gene: 6. CDR3 DNA: TGTGCCAGCAGTTTAATTAGCGGGGGGGCCGACGGGGAGCTGTTTTTT. Translating gives CASSLISGGADGELFF.

In this sample, this clonotype turned up a few times. The chain employs TRBV20-1 and TRBJ2-1; 8 bases are shared with TRBD1. Trimming at V came to 4 bases and at J to 5 bases, leaving 7 bases not matched to a gene. The CDR3 covers 14 residues. CDR1 and CDR2 from the germline V gene are DFQATT and SNEGSKA (reference sequence). The CDR3 loop reads CSATTGARDNEQFF. The CDR3 coding sequence is TGCAGTGCTACGACAGGGGCGAGGGACAATGAGCAGTTCTTC.

This clonotype was recorded a few times. This rearrangement joins TRBV7-9 to TRBJ2-3; TRBD1 matches at 10 bases. This CDR3 has 17 amino acids. Losses at the gene ends were 4 bases for V and 5 bases for J; bases not matched to a gene: 12. Germline V gene lookup returns CDR1 SEHNR and CDR2 FQNEAQ (reference sequence). The CDR3 nucleotides are TGTGCCAGCAGCTCCCACCCCCGGGGACAGGGGAGAGATACGCAGTATTTT. Protein sequence: CASSSHPRGQGRDTQYF.

V usage is TRBV2 and J usage is TRBJ1-1; no clear D. V was shortened by 5 bases and J by 6 bases, with 16 bases between the two germline ends. CDR3 length: 14 amino acids. Germline V gene data show CDR1 as SNHLY and CDR2 as FYNNEI. The CDR3 reads CASSLSRSVAEAFF. In DNA, the CDR3 is TGTGCCAGCAGTTTATCTCGCTCAGTCGCTGAAGCTTTCTTT.

This clonotype was observed many times. The V gene is TRBV28, the J gene TRBJ2-1; either TRBD1 or TRBD2 may supply D (5 bases each). Germline values: CDR1 MDHEN, CDR2 SYDVKM. The CDR3 is 15 amino acids. Trimming left V 1 base short and J 4 bases short, with 11 bases between. CDR3 loop: CASSLSGTLYNEQFF. Written as DNA, the CDR3 is TGTGCCAGCAGTTTATCCGGGACCCTATACAATGAGCAGTTCTTC.

The chain is built from TRBV6-5 and TRBJ2-7; 7 nucleotides match TRBD1. CDR1 MNHEY and CDR2 SVGAGI come from the germline V gene. The V gene end was trimmed by 0 bases and the J gene end by 2 bases; junction bases not matched to a gene: 4. This CDR3 has 15 residues. Here the CDR3 reads CASSYSPQGAYEQYF. The CDR3 DNA follows: TGTGCCAGCAGTTACTCACCCCAGGGGGCCTACGAGCAGTACTTC.

This clonotype has just a few counts. The chain has TRBV18 and TRBJ1-4, with 7 bases matching TRBD1. The CDR3 sequence is 16 residues long. Per the germline V gene, CDR1 is KGHSH and CDR2 is LQKENI. V dropped 3 bases and J dropped 5; count of bases not matched to a gene: 9. The CDR3, as DNA: TGTGCCAGCTCACCCCTCCAGGGGGGCTTAAATGAAAAACTGTTTTTT. Protein: CASSPLQGGLNEKLFF.

The table lists this clonotype with a few counts. The V and J genes are TRBV28 and TRBJ2-3; 7 nucleotides line up with TRBD1. Trimming cost V 1 base and J 1 base; bases outside gene matches: 5. Germline CDR1 is MDHEN and CDR2 is SYDVKM. This CDR3 region has 16 residues. The CDR3 reads CASSLFQGTGTDTQYF. The CDR3 DNA reads as TGTGCCAGCAGTTTATTTCAGGGGACAGGCACAGATACGCAGTATTTT.

Comment on this clonotype: Since a much larger clone is just one base distant, this may be a read error. V usage is TRBV28 and J usage is TRBJ1-5, with D perhaps TRBD1 (5 bases). CDR3 length equals 15 residues. Germline values: CDR1 MDHEN, CDR2 SYDVKM. In nucleotides, the CDR3 is TGTGTCAGCCAGGACCCCGGGGCGGTCAGCCAGCCCCAGCATTTT. Its protein product is CVSQDPGAVSQPQHF.

This chain joins TRBV20-1 and TRBJ1-2; no definite D call. Deletions cut 1 base from V and 5 bases from J, with 8 bases between. The CDR3 is 12 residues long. CDR1 is DFQATT and CDR2 is SNEGSKA in the germline V gene (reference sequence). The chain's CDR3 is CSARGDLYGYTF. For the CDR3, the DNA is TGCAGTGCTAGAGGTGACCTATATGGCTACACCTTC.

This clonotype was seen only a few times. This chain joins TRBV4-1 and TRBJ2-3; unclear D gene. The CDR3 runs 15 residues. The V gene lost 2 bases and the J gene lost 1 base, with 10 bases spanning the gap. Looked up from germline, CDR1 is MGHRA and CDR2 is YSYEKL. The CDR3 sequence is CASSQQTRRTDTQYF. CDR3 DNA sequence: TGCGCCAGCAGCCAACAGACAAGACGCACAGATACGCAGTATTTT.

This chain joins TRBV6-2 or TRBV6-3 and TRBJ1-1, with D uncertain. There are 14 residues in the CDR3. V was clipped by 0 bases and J by 6 bases, with 11 bases between them. Germline CDR1 reads MNHEY; CDR2 reads SVGEGT. DNA for the CDR3: TGTGCCAGCAGTTACTCGGAGACAAGCGCTGAAGCTTTCTTT. This gives the protein CASSYSETSAEAFF.

This clonotype appeared many times. The rearrangement joins TRBV12-3 or TRBV12-4 to TRBJ1-4, with a possible D match to TRBD1 (5 bases). Trimming shortened V by 5 bases and J by 10 bases, and 14 bases separated the two germline ends. This CDR3 has 13 amino acids. CDR3 nucleotides: TGTGCCAGCAGTCATAGGGACTCTCGAAAACTGTTTTTT. Its protein is CASSHRDSRKLFF.

V is TRBV7-8 and J is TRBJ2-2; 7 nucleotides match TRBD2. Trimming took 5 bases from V and 4 from J; bases not matched to a gene: 13. Germline lookup yields CDR1 SGHVS and CDR2 FQNEAQ. The CDR3 has 17 residues. The CDR3 protein is CASSVWGFSGRTGELFF. DNA of the CDR3: TGTGCCAGCAGCGTTTGGGGGTTTAGCGGGCGCACCGGGGAGCTGTTTTTT.

This clonotype was recorded once. Being one base from a much bigger clone, this may be a read error. The chain joins TRBV2 to TRBJ2-1; D possibly corresponds to TRBD2 (6 bases). The CDR3 is 13 amino acids. Trimming cost V 6 bases and J 9 bases, with 15 bases left between them. CDR1 and CDR2 (germline): SNHLY, FYNNEI. The CDR3 DNA follows: TGTGCCAGCAGAAGGACTATCGACGGTGAGCAGTTCTTC. This encodes CASRRTIDGEQFF.

This clonotype appeared once. The rearrangement joins TRBV10-3 to TRBJ1-5; D gene uncertain. The ends were cut back, 10 bases at V and 0 bases at J, with 22 bases in the middle. The CDR3 consists of 17 residues. The germline V gene encodes CDR1 ENHRY and CDR2 SYGVKD. CDR3 sequence reads: CATLRQPISYSNQPQHF. The CDR3 coding sequence is TGTGCCACCCTGCGACAACCCATCTCCTATAGCAATCAGCCCCAGCATTTT.

The rearrangement uses TRBV11-2 and TRBJ2-7; D unresolved. Germline assignment: CDR1 SGHAT and CDR2 FQNNGV. V lost 4 bases to trimming and J lost 3 bases, with 13 bases between them. The CDR3 totals 14 residues. The CDR3 DNA follows: TGTGCCAGCAGCTCCCCCCGTAGAGTCTACGAGCAGTACTTC. The encoded protein is CASSSPRRVYEQYF.